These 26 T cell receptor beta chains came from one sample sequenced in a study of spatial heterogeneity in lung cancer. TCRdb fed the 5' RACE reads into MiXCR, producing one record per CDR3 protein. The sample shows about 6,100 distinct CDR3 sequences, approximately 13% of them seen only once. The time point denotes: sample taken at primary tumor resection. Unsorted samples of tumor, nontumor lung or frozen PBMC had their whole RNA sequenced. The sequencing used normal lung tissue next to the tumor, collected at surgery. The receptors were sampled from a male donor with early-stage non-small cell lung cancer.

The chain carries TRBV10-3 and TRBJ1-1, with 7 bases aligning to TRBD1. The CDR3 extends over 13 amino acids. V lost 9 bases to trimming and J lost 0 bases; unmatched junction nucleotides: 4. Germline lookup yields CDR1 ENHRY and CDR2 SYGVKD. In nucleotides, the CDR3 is TGTGCCATGATGGGACAGTTGAACACTGAAGCTTTCTTT. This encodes CAMMGQLNTEAFF.

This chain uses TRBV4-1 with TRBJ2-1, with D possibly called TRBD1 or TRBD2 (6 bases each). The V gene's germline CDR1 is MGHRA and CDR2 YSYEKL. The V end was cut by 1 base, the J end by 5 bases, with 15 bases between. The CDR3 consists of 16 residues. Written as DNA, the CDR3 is TGCGCCAGCAGCCAAGTGTTGTGGGGGGCGGACAATGAGCAGTTCTTC. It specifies CASSQVLWGADNEQFF.

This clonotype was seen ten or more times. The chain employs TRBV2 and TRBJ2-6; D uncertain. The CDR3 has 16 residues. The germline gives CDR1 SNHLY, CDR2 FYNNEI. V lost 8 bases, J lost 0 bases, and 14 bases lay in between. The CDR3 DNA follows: TGTGCCAGCTCAACCCCCTTGGACTCTGGGGCCAACGTCCTGACTTTC. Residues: CASSTPLDSGANVLTF.

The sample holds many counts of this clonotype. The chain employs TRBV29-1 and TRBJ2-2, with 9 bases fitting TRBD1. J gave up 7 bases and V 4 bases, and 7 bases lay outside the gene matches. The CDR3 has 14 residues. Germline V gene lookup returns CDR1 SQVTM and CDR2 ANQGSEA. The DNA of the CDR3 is TGCAGCGTTGGCCGGGACAGGGAGAGCGGGGAGCTGTTTTTT. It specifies CSVGRDRESGELFF.

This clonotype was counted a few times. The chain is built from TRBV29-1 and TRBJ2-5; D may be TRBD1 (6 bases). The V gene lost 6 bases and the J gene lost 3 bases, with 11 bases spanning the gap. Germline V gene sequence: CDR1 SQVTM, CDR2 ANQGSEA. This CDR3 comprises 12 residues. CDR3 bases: TGCAGCGTCAGGGGAGTTGAAGAGACCCAGTACTTC. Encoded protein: CSVRGVEETQYF.

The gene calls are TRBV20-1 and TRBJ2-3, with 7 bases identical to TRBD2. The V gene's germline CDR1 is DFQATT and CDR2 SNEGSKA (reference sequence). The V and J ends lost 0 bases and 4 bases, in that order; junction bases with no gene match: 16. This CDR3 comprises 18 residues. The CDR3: CSARDLFGGLVSADTQYF. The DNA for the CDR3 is TGCAGTGCTAGAGATCTTTTTGGTGGACTAGTATCGGCAGATACGCAGTATTTT.

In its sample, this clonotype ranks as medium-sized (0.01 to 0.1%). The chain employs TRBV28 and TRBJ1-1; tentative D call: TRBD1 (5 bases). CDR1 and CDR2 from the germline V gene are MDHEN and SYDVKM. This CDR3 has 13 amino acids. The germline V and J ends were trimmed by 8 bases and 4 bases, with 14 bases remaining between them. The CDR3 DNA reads TGTGCCAGCGTGTTGAGCAGGGCCACTGAAGCTTTCTTT. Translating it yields CASVLSRATEAFF.

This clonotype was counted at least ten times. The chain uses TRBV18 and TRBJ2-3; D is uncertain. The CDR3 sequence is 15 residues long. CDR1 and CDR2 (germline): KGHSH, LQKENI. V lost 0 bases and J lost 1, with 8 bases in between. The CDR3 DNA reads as TGTGCCAGCTCACCACCCCCCCCCGGCACAGATACGCAGTATTTT. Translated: CASSPPPPGTDTQYF. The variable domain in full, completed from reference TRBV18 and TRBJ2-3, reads NAGVMQNPRHLVRRRGQEARLRCSPMKGHSHVYWYRQLPEEGLKFMVYLQKENIIDESGMPKERFSAEFPKEGPSILRIQQVVRGDSAAYFCASSPPPPGTDTQYFGPGTRLTVL.

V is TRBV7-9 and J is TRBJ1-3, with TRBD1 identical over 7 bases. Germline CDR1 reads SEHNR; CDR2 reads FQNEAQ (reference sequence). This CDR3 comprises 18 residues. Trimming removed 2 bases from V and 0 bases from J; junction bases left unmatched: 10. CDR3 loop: CASSLRRTGQVSGNTIYF. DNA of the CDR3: TGTGCCAGCAGCTTACGGCGTACTGGACAGGTCTCTGGAAACACCATATATTTT.

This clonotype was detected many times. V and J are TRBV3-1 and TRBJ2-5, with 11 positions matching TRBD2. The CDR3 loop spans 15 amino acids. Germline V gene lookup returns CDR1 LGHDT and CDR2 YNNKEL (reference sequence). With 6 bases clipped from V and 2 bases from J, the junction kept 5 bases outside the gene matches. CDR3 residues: CASRRSGRGQETQYF. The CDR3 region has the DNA TGTGCCAGCAGACGTAGCGGGAGGGGGCAAGAGACCCAGTACTTC.

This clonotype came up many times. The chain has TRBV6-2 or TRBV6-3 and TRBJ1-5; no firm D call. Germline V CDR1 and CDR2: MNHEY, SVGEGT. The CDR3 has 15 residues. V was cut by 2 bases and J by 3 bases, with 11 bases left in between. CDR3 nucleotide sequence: TGTGCCAGCAGTTACGAGGGTCGCTACAATCAGCCCCAGCATTTT. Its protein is CASSYEGRYNQPQHF.

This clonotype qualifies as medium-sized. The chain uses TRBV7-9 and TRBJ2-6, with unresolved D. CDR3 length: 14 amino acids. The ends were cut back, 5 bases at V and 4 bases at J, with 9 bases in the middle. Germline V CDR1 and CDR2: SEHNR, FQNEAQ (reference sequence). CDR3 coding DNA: TGTGCCAGCAGCCTCGTCTCGGGGGCCAACGTCCTGACTTTC. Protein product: CASSLVSGANVLTF.

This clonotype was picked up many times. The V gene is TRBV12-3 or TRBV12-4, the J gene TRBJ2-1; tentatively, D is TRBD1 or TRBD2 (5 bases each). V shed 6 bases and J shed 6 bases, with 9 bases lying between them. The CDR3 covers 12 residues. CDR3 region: CASRLGTNEQFF. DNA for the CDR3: TGTGCCAGCAGACTAGGGACCAATGAGCAGTTCTTC.

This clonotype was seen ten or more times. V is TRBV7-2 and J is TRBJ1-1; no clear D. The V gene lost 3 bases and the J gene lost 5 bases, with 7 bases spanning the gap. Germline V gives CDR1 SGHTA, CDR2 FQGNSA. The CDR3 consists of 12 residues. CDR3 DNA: TGTGCCAGCAGCTTGGACGGGACTGAAGCTTTCTTT. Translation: CASSLDGTEAFF.

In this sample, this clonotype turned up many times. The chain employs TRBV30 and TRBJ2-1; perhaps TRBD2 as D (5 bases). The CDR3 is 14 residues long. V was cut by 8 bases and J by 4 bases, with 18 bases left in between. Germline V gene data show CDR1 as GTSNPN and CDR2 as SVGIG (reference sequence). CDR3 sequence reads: CAGSVGVGYNEQFF. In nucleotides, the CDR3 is TGTGCCGGGTCCGTCGGGGTGGGTTACAATGAGCAGTTCTTC.

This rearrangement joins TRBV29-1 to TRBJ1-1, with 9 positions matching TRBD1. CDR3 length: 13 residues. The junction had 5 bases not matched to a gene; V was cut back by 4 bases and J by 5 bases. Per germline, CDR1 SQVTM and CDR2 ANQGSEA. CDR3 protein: CSVGQGVRTEAFF. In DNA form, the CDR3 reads TGCAGCGTTGGACAGGGGGTACGGACTGAAGCTTTCTTT.

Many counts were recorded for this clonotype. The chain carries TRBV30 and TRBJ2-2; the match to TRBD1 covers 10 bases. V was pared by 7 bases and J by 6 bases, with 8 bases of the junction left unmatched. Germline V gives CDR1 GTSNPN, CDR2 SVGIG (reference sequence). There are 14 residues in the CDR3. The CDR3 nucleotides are TGTGCCTCGACCGGGACAGGGGCGTCCGGGGAGCTGTTTTTT. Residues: CASTGTGASGELFF.

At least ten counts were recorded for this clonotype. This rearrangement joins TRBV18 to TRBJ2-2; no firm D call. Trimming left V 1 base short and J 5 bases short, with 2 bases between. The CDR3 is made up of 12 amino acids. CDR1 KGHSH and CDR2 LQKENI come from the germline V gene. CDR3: CASSPRTGELFF. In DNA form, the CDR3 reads TGTGCCAGCTCACCACGAACCGGGGAGCTGTTTTTT.

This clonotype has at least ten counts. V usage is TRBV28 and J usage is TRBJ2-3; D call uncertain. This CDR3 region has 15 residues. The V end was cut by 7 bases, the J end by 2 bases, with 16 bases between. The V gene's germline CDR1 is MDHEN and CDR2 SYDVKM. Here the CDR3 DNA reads TGTGCCAGCATGAATCCGAGCGCCCTCACAGATACGCAGTATTTT. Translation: CASMNPSALTDTQYF.

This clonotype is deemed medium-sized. The CDR3 DNA reads as TGTGCCAGCAGCTACGAGGGGGGGCCCCGCACAGATACGCAGTATTTT. It is translated as CASSYEGGPRTDTQYF. The chain recombines TRBV5-5 with TRBJ2-3; TRBD2 is a possible D gene (7 bases). Germline V gene lookup returns CDR1 SGHKS and CDR2 YYEKEE (reference sequence). The CDR3 runs to 16 residues. The ends were cut back, 3 bases at V and 1 base at J, with 15 bases in the middle.

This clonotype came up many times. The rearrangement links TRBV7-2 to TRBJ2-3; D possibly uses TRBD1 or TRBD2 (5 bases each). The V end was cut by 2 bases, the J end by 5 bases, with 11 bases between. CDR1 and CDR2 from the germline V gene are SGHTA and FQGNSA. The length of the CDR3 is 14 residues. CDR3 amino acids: CASSLFKRGDTQYF. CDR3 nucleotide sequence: TGTGCCAGCAGCTTATTTAAGAGGGGAGATACGCAGTATTTT.

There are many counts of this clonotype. This CDR3 is CASSPGLAVPQETQYF. The CDR3 DNA sequence: TGTGCCAGTAGTCCGGGACTAGCGGTACCCCAAGAGACCCAGTACTTC. The gene calls are TRBV19 and TRBJ2-5, with 11 bases lining up with TRBD2. J lost 1 base, V lost 5 bases, and 6 bases had no gene match. The V gene's germline CDR1 is LNHDA and CDR2 SQIVND (reference sequence). The CDR3 loop spans 16 amino acids.

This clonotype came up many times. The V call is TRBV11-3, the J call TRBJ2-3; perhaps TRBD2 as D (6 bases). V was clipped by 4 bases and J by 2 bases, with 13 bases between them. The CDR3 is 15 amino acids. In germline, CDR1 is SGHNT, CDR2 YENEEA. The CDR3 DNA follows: TGTGCCAGCAGCTCGGGGAGGAATCCCACAGATACGCAGTATTTT. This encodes CASSSGRNPTDTQYF.

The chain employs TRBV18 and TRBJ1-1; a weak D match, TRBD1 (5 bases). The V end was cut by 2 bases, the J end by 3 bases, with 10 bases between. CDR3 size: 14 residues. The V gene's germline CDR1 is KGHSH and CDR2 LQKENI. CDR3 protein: CASSPSPGDTEAFF. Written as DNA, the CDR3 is TGTGCCAGCTCACCAAGTCCGGGGGACACTGAAGCTTTCTTT. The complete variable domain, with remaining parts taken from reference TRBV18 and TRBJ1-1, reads NAGVMQNPRHLVRRRGQEARLRCSPMKGHSHVYWYRQLPEEGLKFMVYLQKENIIDESGMPKERFSAEFPKEGPSILRIQQVVRGDSAAYFCASSPSPGDTEAFFGQGTRLTVV.

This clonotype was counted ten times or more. CDR3 in DNA: TGCGCCAGCAGCTTACTAGCGGGAGGAAATGAGCAGTTCTTC. Translating it yields CASSLLAGGNEQFF. This chain joins TRBV5-1 and TRBJ2-1; 12 bases map to TRBD2. Germline loops: CDR1 SGHRS, CDR2 YFSETQ. CDR3 length: 14 residues. The ends lost 2 bases at V and 7 bases at J; junction bases unmatched: 1.

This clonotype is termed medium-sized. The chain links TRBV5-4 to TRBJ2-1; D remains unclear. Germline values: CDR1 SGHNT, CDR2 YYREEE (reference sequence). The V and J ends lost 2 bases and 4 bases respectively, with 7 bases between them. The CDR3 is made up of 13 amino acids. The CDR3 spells CASSFGEYNEQFF. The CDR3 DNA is TGTGCCAGCAGCTTCGGCGAATACAATGAGCAGTTCTTC.